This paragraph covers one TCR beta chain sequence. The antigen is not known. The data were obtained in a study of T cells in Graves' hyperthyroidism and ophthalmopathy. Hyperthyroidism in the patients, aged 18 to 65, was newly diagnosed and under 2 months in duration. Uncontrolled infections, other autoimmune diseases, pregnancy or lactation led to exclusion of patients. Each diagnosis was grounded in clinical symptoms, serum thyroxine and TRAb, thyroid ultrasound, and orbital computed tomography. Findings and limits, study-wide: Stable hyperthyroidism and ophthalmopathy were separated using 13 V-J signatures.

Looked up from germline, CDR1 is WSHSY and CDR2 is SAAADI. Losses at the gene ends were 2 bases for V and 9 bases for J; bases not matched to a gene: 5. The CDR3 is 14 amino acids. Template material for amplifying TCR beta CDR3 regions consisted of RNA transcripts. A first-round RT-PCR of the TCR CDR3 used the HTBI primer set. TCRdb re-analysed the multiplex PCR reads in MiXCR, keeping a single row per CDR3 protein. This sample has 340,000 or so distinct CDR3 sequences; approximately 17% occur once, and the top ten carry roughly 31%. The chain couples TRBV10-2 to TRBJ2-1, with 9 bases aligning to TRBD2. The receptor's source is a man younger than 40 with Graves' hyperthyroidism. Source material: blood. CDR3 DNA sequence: TGCGCCAGCAGTGAGGCGGGAGGGCCGCGTGAGCAGTTCTTC. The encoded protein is CASSEAGGPREQFF.